This TCR beta chain was documented in a study of cytomegalovirus exposure and HLA in healthy donors. Using immunoSEQ multiplex PCR, the repertoire was profiled, and TCRdb retains in-frame clones only, with some absent. The table has 170,000 or so clones, around 81% seen once. In germline, CDR1 is WSHSY, CDR2 SAAADI. The CDR3 runs to 15 residues. V lost 10 bases and J lost 5; bases outside the gene matches: 13. The clonotype comes from a woman younger than 35 in good health and CMV-seropositive. The material sequenced was PBMCs. This chain connects TRBV10-2 to TRBJ2-1; TRBD2 matches 8 bases. CDR3 coding DNA: TGCGCCACTAGCTTGGTGAGCGGGGGCAACAATGAGCAGTTCTTC. Translation: CATSLVSGGNNEQFF.